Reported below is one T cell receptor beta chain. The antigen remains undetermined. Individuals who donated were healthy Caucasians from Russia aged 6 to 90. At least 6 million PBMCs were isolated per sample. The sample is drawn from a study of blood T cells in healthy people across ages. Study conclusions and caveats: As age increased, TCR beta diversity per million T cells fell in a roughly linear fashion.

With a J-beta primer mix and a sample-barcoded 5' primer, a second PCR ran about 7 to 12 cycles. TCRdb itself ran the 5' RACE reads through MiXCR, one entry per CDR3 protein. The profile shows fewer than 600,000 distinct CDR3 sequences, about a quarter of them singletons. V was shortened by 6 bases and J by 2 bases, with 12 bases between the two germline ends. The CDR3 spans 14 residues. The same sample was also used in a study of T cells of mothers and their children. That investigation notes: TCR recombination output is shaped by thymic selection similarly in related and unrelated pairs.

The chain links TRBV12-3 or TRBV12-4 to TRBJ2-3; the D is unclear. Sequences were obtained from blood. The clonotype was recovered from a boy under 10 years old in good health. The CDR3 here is CASSPLTVTDTQYF. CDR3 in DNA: TGTGCCAGCAGCCCTCTTACAGTCACAGATACGCAGTATTTT.